These T cell receptor beta chains were read from a single sample in a study of cytomegalovirus exposure and HLA in healthy donors. Profiled with immunoSEQ multiplex PCR; TCRdb holds only in-frame clones, not every one. The sample shows 60,000 to 70,000 clones, and 15% sits with its ten largest clones. Sequencing used PBMCs. These TCRs come from a boy between 10 and 17 years old in good health and CMV-seronegative. Each CDR3 is given with its conserved first and last residue. The D gene is left open where the match is weak. Size values are once, few and many counts, or a class for expanded clones, and some rows have none.

medium-sized	NA	TRBJ2-7	TRBV4-2	CASSQEVRSAYEQYF	TGTGCCAGCAGCCAAGAGGTACGGAGCGCCTACGAGCAGTACTTC
NA	NA	TRBJ1-6	TRBV7-2	CASSLDETGTRNSPLHF	TGTGCCAGCAGCTTAGACGAGACCGGGACAAGGAATTCACCCCTCCACTTT
NA	NA	TRBJ2-2	TRBV30	CACSAPIGLFF	TGTGCCTGCTCCGCCCCGATCGGGCTGTTTTTT
NA	NA	TRBJ2-2	TRBV5-4	CASSLRGLEVTGELFF	TGTGCCAGCAGCTTGCGGGGGTTGGAGGTAACCGGGGAGCTGTTTTTT
NA	TRBD1	TRBJ2-3	TRBV29-1	CSVARLDRDTDTQYF	TGCAGCGTGGCCCGTTTGGACAGGGACACAGATACGCAGTATTTT
NA	TRBD2	TRBJ2-1	TRBV4-2	CASSQVSGMGSYNEQFF	TGTGCCAGCAGCCAGGTCAGCGGGATGGGTTCCTACAATGAGCAGTTCTTC
NA	TRBD1	TRBJ1-3	TRBV5-3	CARSRTGKGGNTIYF	TGTGCCAGAAGCAGGACAGGGAAAGGTGGAAACACCATATATTTT
NA	NA	TRBJ1-1	TRBV6-1	CASGEEQENTEAFF	TGTGCCAGCGGTGAGGAACAGGAGAACACTGAAGCTTTCTTT
NA	NA	TRBJ1-1	TRBV15	CATLQGPGTEAFF	TGTGCCACTCTCCAGGGGCCGGGGACTGAAGCTTTCTTT
NA	TRBD1	TRBJ1-2	TRBV14	CASSQTPGTGAYGYTF	TGTGCCAGCAGCCAGACCCCCGGGACAGGAGCTTATGGCTACACCTTC
NA	TRBD1	TRBJ1-2	TRBV9	CASSATSGQGVNYGYTF	TGTGCCAGCAGCGCCACCTCGGGACAGGGGGTTAACTATGGCTACACCTTC
NA	NA	TRBJ2-1	TRBV7-6	CASSLDVPSGSREQFF	TGTGCCAGCAGCTTAGACGTACCATCCGGATCGAGGGAGCAGTTCTTC
NA	NA	TRBJ1-2	TRBV19	CASSIPAAGADGYTF	TGTGCCAGTAGTATCCCCGCGGCAGGGGCGGATGGCTACACCTTC
NA	TRBD1	TRBJ1-5	TRBV19	CASSLPRGRQINQPQHF	TGTGCCAGTAGTCTGCCCAGGGGGCGACAGATCAATCAGCCCCAGCATTTT
NA	TRBD1	TRBJ2-7	TRBV7-6	CASSLGDRVEQYF	TGTGCCAGCAGCTTAGGGGACAGGGTTGAGCAGTACTTC
NA	TRBD2	TRBJ2-7	TRBV27	CASSLSTSGSYEQYF	TGTGCCAGCAGTTTATCGACTAGCGGTTCCTACGAGCAGTACTTC
NA	NA	TRBJ2-7	TRBV30	CAWSVRGNAYYEQYF	TGTGCCTGGAGTGTACGGGGGAACGCTTACTACGAGCAGTACTTC